These 32 T cell receptor beta chains were sequenced from one sample in a study of response to subunit inactivated influenza vaccine. In TCRdb, the RT-PCR reads were re-called with MiXCR into one record per CDR3 protein. The sample yields more than 200,000 distinct CDR3 sequences, 9% to 15% seen once. The sample was non-naive T cells sorted from PBMCs, taken roughly 15 days before vaccination. The receptor source for this set is a middle-aged man who received an inactivated influenza vaccine.

Only a few counts were recorded for this clonotype. The chain has TRBV20-1 and TRBJ1-1, with D unresolved. CDR3 length: 14 residues. V was trimmed by 0 bases and J by 4 bases, leaving 12 bases between them. Germline V gene sequence: CDR1 DFQATT, CDR2 SNEGSKA (reference sequence). CDR3 nucleotide sequence: TGCAGTGCTAGAGATGACAAACGGGGCACTGAAGCTTTCTTT. As protein: CSARDDKRGTEAFF.

This clonotype was picked up many times. The chain carries TRBV9 and TRBJ2-7, with D perhaps being TRBD1 or TRBD2 (5 bases each). The CDR3 is 14 amino acids. CDR1 and CDR2 (germline): SGDLS, YYNGEE. V lost 2 bases to trimming and J lost 5 bases, with 14 bases between them. The DNA of the CDR3 is TGTGCCAGCAGCGTGGGGGTAGTTATGCACGAGCAGTACTTC. It is translated as CASSVGVVMHEQYF.

This clonotype was observed at least ten times. V is TRBV5-1 and J is TRBJ1-1; a possible D gene is TRBD1 (5 bases). V was clipped by 0 bases and J by 3 bases, with 6 bases between them. Germline loops: CDR1 SGHRS, CDR2 YFSETQ. This CDR3 region has 13 residues. The CDR3 region has the DNA TGCGCCAGCAGCTTGGTGACAGACACTGAAGCTTTCTTT. It is translated as CASSLVTDTEAFF.

CDR3: CSAFRGTTNEKLFF. CDR3 DNA: TGCAGTGCTTTCAGGGGTACGACTAATGAAAAACTGTTTTTT. The chain links TRBV20-1 to TRBJ1-4; D is possibly TRBD1 (6 bases). The V end was cut by 5 bases, the J end by 2 bases, with 12 bases between. In germline, CDR1 is DFQATT, CDR2 SNEGSKA (reference sequence). The CDR3 length is 14 residues.

CDR3 DNA sequence: TGCGCCAGCAGCAGGGGACAGACCTCTGATGGTGGCTACACCTTC. Its translation: CASSRGQTSDGGYTF. The chain is built from TRBV5-1 and TRBJ1-2; 7 bases are shared with TRBD1. The CDR3 contains 15 residues. The germline V gene has CDR1 SGHRS and CDR2 YFSETQ. The trim removed 4 bases at V and 7 bases at J, leaving 13 bases unmatched. The whole variable domain, remainder taken from reference TRBV5-1 and TRBJ1-2, is KAGVTQTPRYLIKTRGQQVTLSCSPISGHRSVSWYQQTPGQGLQFLFEYFSETQRNKGNFPGRFSGRQFSNSRSEMNVSTLELGDSALYLCASSRGQTSDGGYTFGSGTRLTVV.

This clonotype was counted between two and nine times. V and J are TRBV7-2 and TRBJ2-7, with 7 positions matching TRBD2. The CDR3 contains 15 residues. Germline V gene lookup returns CDR1 SGHTA and CDR2 FQGNSA. The V and J ends lost 2 bases and 0 bases, in that order; junction bases with no gene match: 4. CDR3 sequence: CASSLNGGGSYEQYF. CDR3 nucleotides: TGTGCCAGCAGCTTAAACGGCGGGGGCTCCTACGAGCAGTACTTC. Full variable domain (outside the CDR3, taken from reference TRBV7-2 and TRBJ2-7): GAGVSQSPSNKVTEKGKDVELRCDPISGHTALYWYRQSLGQGLEFLIYFQGNSAPDKSGLPSDRFSAERTGGSVSTLTIQRTQQEDSAVYLCASSLNGGGSYEQYFGPGTRLTVT.

This clonotype was recorded a few times. The chain's CDR3 is CASSSRQRGYEQYF. The CDR3 DNA reads as TGTGCCAGCAGCTCCCGACAGAGAGGGTACGAGCAGTACTTC. The rearrangement uses TRBV7-2 and TRBJ2-7; either TRBD1 or TRBD2 may fit D (5 bases each). The V and J ends lost 4 bases and 4 bases respectively, with 14 bases between them. The length of the CDR3 is 14 residues. The V gene's germline CDR1 is SGHTA and CDR2 FQGNSA.

This clonotype was picked up many times. The chain carries TRBV7-2 and TRBJ2-7; D unresolved. V was pared by 8 bases and J by 3 bases, with 17 bases between. There are 14 residues in the CDR3. Germline V gene lookup returns CDR1 SGHTA and CDR2 FQGNSA. CDR3 in DNA: TGTGCCAGCGCCAAAGGTGGGGTCCGCTACGAGCAGTACTTC. Residues: CASAKGGVRYEQYF. Complete variable domain (other parts from reference TRBV7-2 and TRBJ2-7): GAGVSQSPSNKVTEKGKDVELRCDPISGHTALYWYRQSLGQGLEFLIYFQGNSAPDKSGLPSDRFSAERTGGSVSTLTIQRTQQEDSAVYLCASAKGGVRYEQYFGPGTRLTVT.

This clonotype appeared many times. CDR3 nucleotide sequence: TGTGCCAGCAGTCGAACTAGCGGGAGGCTTGCAAGCTCCTACGAGCAGTACTTC. Amino acids: CASSRTSGRLASSYEQYF. The J gene is TRBJ2-7, the V gene TRBV28; 12 bases map to TRBD2. The CDR3 contains 18 residues. CDR1 MDHEN and CDR2 SYDVKM come from the germline V gene. V dropped 5 bases and J dropped 0; count of bases not matched to a gene: 11.

The V call is TRBV14, the J call TRBJ1-1; perhaps TRBD1 as D (6 bases). This CDR3 region has 13 residues. Germline V gene sequence: CDR1 SGHDN, CDR2 FVKESK. V was shortened by 2 bases and J by 9 bases, with 13 bases between the two germline ends. This CDR3 reads CASSQRTGTKAFF. CDR3 nucleotides: TGTGCCAGCAGCCAACGTACCGGGACAAAAGCTTTCTTT.

The V call is TRBV5-1, the J call TRBJ2-7; TRBD2 aligns across 13 bases. This CDR3 spans 15 amino acids. Germline assignment: CDR1 SGHRS and CDR2 YFSETQ. The V gene end was trimmed by 4 bases and the J gene end by 7 bases; junction bases not matched to a gene: 8. DNA for the CDR3: TGCGCCAGCAGCACAGGGACTAGCGGGACATTGGAGCAGTACTTC. Its protein is CASSTGTSGTLEQYF.

This chain uses TRBV6-1 with TRBJ2-5, with D unresolved. The CDR3 length is 14 residues. Trimming stripped 6 bases from V and 4 bases from J, with 15 bases between. Germline lookup yields CDR1 MNHNS and CDR2 SASEGT. CDR3 nucleotide sequence: TGTGCCAGCAGCCTACCCTCTATGAGAGAGACCCAGTACTTC. Amino acid sequence: CASSLPSMRETQYF.

This clonotype was detected many times. The V call is TRBV7-8, the J call TRBJ1-6; 7 nucleotides line up with TRBD1. CDR1 SGHVS and CDR2 FQNEAQ come from the germline V gene. V dropped 1 base and J dropped 6; count of bases not matched to a gene: 9. This CDR3 region has 17 residues. The CDR3 sequence is CASSLVVATGVNSPLHF. DNA for the CDR3: TGTGCCAGCAGCTTAGTCGTTGCAACAGGGGTTAATTCACCCCTCCACTTT.

This clonotype was detected a few times. The chain combines TRBV4-3 with TRBJ1-1, with TRBD1 matching over 9 bases. CDR3 length: 17 amino acids. CDR1 is LGHNA, CDR2 YSLEER, per germline. With 4 bases clipped from V and 0 bases from J, the junction kept 9 bases outside the gene matches. CDR3 bases: TGCGCCAGCAGCCGGAAAGACAGGGGGAGTATGAACACTGAAGCTTTCTTT. Its protein product is CASSRKDRGSMNTEAFF.

This clonotype has more than one count but fewer than ten. The CDR3 loop is CASSLLFEMGDTQYF. DNA for the CDR3: TGTGCCAGCAGCTTATTATTCGAGATGGGAGATACGCAGTATTTT. The chain has TRBV11-3 and TRBJ2-3; D uncertain. The CDR3 loop spans 15 amino acids. The V and J ends lost 2 bases and 5 bases respectively, with 14 bases between them. Germline V lookup: CDR1 SGHNT, CDR2 YENEEA.

Note on this clonotype: At one end the junction does not follow the germline gene, possibly because of a read error. J is TRBJ2-7 and V is TRBV20-1, with TRBD1 identical over 8 bases. The CDR3 sequence is 16 residues long. The germline V gene encodes CDR1 DFQATT and CDR2 SNEGSKA (reference sequence). DNA for the CDR3: TGCTGTGCTAGACCGCCTCCGGGACAGGTCGGCCACGAGCAGTACTTC. This codes for CCARPPPGQVGHEQYF.

This clonotype was detected only a few times. The chain carries TRBV7-8 and TRBJ2-3; TRBD2 is a possible D gene (6 bases). The CDR3 is 17 residues long. V was pared by 6 bases and J by 3 bases, with 22 bases between. CDR1 SGHVS and CDR2 FQNEAQ come from the germline V gene. Here the CDR3 DNA reads TGTGCCAGCAGGCTCGGGGTTCGAAGCGGGCGTACAGATACGCAGTATTTT. This translates into CASRLGVRSGRTDTQYF. The full variable domain, completed using reference TRBV7-8 and TRBJ2-3, is GAGVSQSPRYKVAKRGQDVALRCDPISGHVSLFWYQQALGQGPEFLTYFQNEAQLDKSGLPSDRFFAERPEGSVSTLKIQRTQQEDSAVYLCASRLGVRSGRTDTQYFGPGTRLTVL.

This clonotype turned up a few times. This chain links TRBV19 with TRBJ2-1; 7 nucleotides align to TRBD2. Trimming cost V 5 bases and J 9 bases; bases outside gene matches: 7. Germline CDR1 LNHDA, CDR2 SQIVND (reference sequence). This CDR3 is 13 amino acids long. As DNA, the CDR3 is TGTGCCAGTAGTTATCGGCGGGAGTCTGAGCAGTTCTTC. Its protein product is CASSYRRESEQFF.

There are many counts of this clonotype. This chain uses TRBV7-2 with TRBJ2-1; 7 bases line up with TRBD2. The germline CDR1 and CDR2 sequences are SGHTA and FQGNSA. This CDR3 region has 13 residues. J lost 7 bases, V lost 1 base, and 1 base had no gene match. CDR3 nucleotides: TGTGCCAGCAGCTTAGACGGGAGGAATGAGCAGTTCTTC. It yields the protein CASSLDGRNEQFF.

This clonotype was seen a few times. The chain uses TRBV29-1 and TRBJ2-7, with 8 bases lining up with TRBD2. The CDR3 sequence is 14 residues long. V dropped 4 bases and J dropped 5; count of bases not matched to a gene: 10. The V gene's germline CDR1 is SQVTM and CDR2 ANQGSEA. For the CDR3, the DNA is TGCAGCGTTGCGCTCGGGAGGGGGGGCCACGAGCAGTACTTC. Amino acids: CSVALGRGGHEQYF.

The chain has TRBV20-1 and TRBJ2-1; D gene unclear. Germline V lookup: CDR1 DFQATT, CDR2 SNEGSKA (reference sequence). The CDR3 is 13 amino acids. Trimming removed 7 bases from V and 1 base from J, with 11 bases in between. The CDR3 loop reads CSVPRTSYNEQFF. The CDR3 DNA reads TGCAGTGTCCCTAGAACGTCCTACAATGAGCAGTTCTTC.

This clonotype occurred a few times. V and J are TRBV6-2 or TRBV6-3 and TRBJ2-7, with D possibly TRBD2 on 5 matching bases. The CDR3 contains 12 residues. Germline V gene lookup returns CDR1 MNHEY and CDR2 SVGEGT. Trimming took 5 bases from V and 3 from J, leaving 8 bases between them. As DNA, the CDR3 is TGTGCCAGCAGTCCCCGGGACTACGAGCAGTACTTC. Its translation: CASSPRDYEQYF.

The rearrangement links TRBV27 to TRBJ2-3; TRBD2 aligns across 12 bases. The CDR3 length is 16 residues. Trimming at V came to 5 bases and at J to 5 bases, leaving 8 bases not matched to a gene. CDR1 is MNHEY and CDR2 is SMNVEV in the germline V gene (reference sequence). The CDR3 DNA reads TGTGCCAGCAGTGGACTAGCGGGGCTAGGGGGAGATACGCAGTATTTT. Protein: CASSGLAGLGGDTQYF.

This clonotype appeared many times. This rearrangement joins TRBV11-2 to TRBJ1-2; D is ambiguous. The CDR3 contains 14 residues. Looked up from germline, CDR1 is SGHAT and CDR2 is FQNNGV. The V end lost 5 bases, the J end lost 0 bases, and 10 bases lay between the germline ends. DNA of the CDR3: TGTGCCAGCAGCCCAGCCATCTCTAACTATGGCTACACCTTC. Translating gives CASSPAISNYGYTF.

J is TRBJ2-5 and V is TRBV5-1; 9 positions agree with TRBD2. CDR3 length: 14 residues. The ends lost 3 bases at V and 5 bases at J; junction bases unmatched: 5. The germline CDR1 and CDR2 sequences are SGHRS and YFSETQ. This chain's CDR3 is CASSSRGGPETQYF. The CDR3 DNA follows: TGCGCCAGCAGCTCGCGGGGGGGGCCCGAGACCCAGTACTTC.

This clonotype has only a few counts. The chain has TRBV7-9 and TRBJ2-7, with 8 bases matching TRBD2. The CDR3 length is 14 residues. Germline V gene lookup returns CDR1 SEHNR and CDR2 FQNEAQ (reference sequence). The junction had 7 bases not matched to a gene; V was cut back by 4 bases and J by 5 bases. The CDR3 is CASSSELAAHEQYF. CDR3 coding DNA: TGTGCCAGCAGCTCGGAACTAGCGGCCCACGAGCAGTACTTC.

This rearrangement joins TRBV12-3 or TRBV12-4 to TRBJ2-7; 12 nucleotides align to TRBD2. The CDR3 has 16 residues. The trim removed 7 bases at V and 0 bases at J, leaving 7 bases unmatched. CDR3 DNA: TGTGCCAGCACCGGGACTAGCGGGTCGAACTCCTACGAGCAGTACTTC. Encoded protein: CASTGTSGSNSYEQYF.

About this clonotype: This clone may be a read error of a much larger clone one base away. This sequence joins TRBV20-1 and TRBJ1-1; 7 nucleotides align to TRBD1. This CDR3 spans 14 amino acids. From germline, CDR1 is DFQATT and CDR2 SNEGSKA (reference sequence). CDR3 protein: CTAQPGTANTEAFF. The CDR3, as DNA: TGCACTGCTCAGCCGGGGACAGCAAACACTGAAGCTTTCTTT.

This clonotype was detected only a few times. V and J are TRBV2 and TRBJ1-4, with TRBD1 as a possible D gene (5 bases). V gave up 11 bases and J gave up 8 bases, with 15 bases separating them. Germline lookup yields CDR1 SNHLY and CDR2 FYNNEI. The CDR3 length is 12 residues. As DNA, the CDR3 is TGTGCCGGGAGGGGCGATGCGGAAAAACTGTTTTTT. This gives the protein CAGRGDAEKLFF.

The rearrangement uses TRBV10-3 and TRBJ2-2; either TRBD1 or TRBD2 may fit D (5 bases each). Germline V CDR1 and CDR2: ENHRY, SYGVKD. Trimming removed 0 bases at V and 10 bases at J, with 12 bases between. The CDR3 is made up of 14 amino acids. The CDR3 here is CAISESERGVELFF. Written as DNA, the CDR3 is TGTGCCATCAGTGAGTCGGAGAGGGGCGTGGAGCTGTTTTTT.

The gene calls are TRBV14 and TRBJ2-7, with 9 positions matching TRBD1. This CDR3 comprises 15 residues. In germline, CDR1 is SGHDN, CDR2 FVKESK. Unmatched junction bases numbered 10, after V lost 3 bases and J lost 7 bases. This chain's CDR3 is CASSHFGQGWGEQYF. Here the CDR3 DNA reads TGTGCCAGCAGCCACTTTGGACAGGGGTGGGGAGAGCAGTACTTC.

This clonotype was counted between two and nine times. The chain couples TRBV5-4 to TRBJ2-4; D remains ambiguous. CDR1 is SGHNT, CDR2 YYREEE, per germline (reference sequence). This CDR3 is built from 15 residues. V lost 0 bases, J lost 3 bases, and 10 bases lay in between. CDR3 in DNA: TGTGCCAGCAGCTTGGATGGTAACAGCAAAAACATTCAGTACTTC. It encodes CASSLDGNSKNIQYF.